This T cell receptor (beta chain) appears in the sequencing data of a study of cytomegalovirus exposure and HLA in healthy donors. Study information: One earlier analysis, a look at roughly 180 million T cells, found about 110 million unique TCR beta sequences.

The CDR3 is 14 amino acids. The junction had 5 bases not matched to a gene; V was cut back by 3 bases and J by 4 bases. The germline V gene has CDR1 SGHAT and CDR2 FQNNGV. Donors in the study were healthy people who gave bone marrow. This clone was recorded only once. Its antigen is not identified. A multiplex PCR was run with 60 Vbeta primers and 13 Jbeta primers. Data came from immunoSEQ multiplex PCR; TCRdb stores just in-frame clones and leaves some out. The sample shows some 130,000 clones, 70% to 80% of them seen only once. Study results and limitations: Upon later analysis, TCR association rates were observed to vary by HLA locus, being highest for DRB1 and lowest for HLA-C.

The source of this sequence is a female donor in good health and CMV-seronegative. The specimen was PBMCs. The chain combines TRBV11-2 with TRBJ2-5, with 7 bases fitting TRBD1. The CDR3 spells CASSFTTGLETQYF. The CDR3 nucleotides read TGTGCCAGCAGCTTCACGACAGGGCTAGAGACCCAGTACTTC. Full variable domain (remainder filled in from reference TRBV11-2 and TRBJ2-5): EAGVAQSPRYKIIEKRQSVAFWCNPISGHATLYWYQQILGQGPKLLIQFQNNGVVDDSQLPKDRFSAERLKGVDSTLKIQPAKLEDSAVYLCASSFTTGLETQYFGPGTRLLVL.